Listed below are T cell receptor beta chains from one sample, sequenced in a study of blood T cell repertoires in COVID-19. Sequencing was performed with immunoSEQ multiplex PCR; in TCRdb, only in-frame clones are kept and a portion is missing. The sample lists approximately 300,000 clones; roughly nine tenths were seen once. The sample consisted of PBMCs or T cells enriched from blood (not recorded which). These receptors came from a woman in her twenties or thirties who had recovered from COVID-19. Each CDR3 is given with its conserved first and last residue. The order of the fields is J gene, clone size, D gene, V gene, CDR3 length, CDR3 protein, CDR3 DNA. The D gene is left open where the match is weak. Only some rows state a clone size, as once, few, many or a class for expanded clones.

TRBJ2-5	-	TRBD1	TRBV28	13	CASSTRTGETQYF	TGTGCCAGCAGTACCAGGACAGGGGAGACCCAGTACTTC
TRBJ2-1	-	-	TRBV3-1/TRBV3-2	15	CASSQGRYSYNEQFF	TGTGCCAGCAGCCAAGGCCGGTACTCCTACAATGAGCAGTTCTTC
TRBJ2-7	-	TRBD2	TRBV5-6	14	CASSLAGTSNEQYF	TGTGCCAGCAGCTTGGCCGGGACTAGCAACGAGCAGTACTTC
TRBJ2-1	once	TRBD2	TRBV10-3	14	CAIAGLAGRYEQFF	TGTGCCATCGCGGGACTAGCGGGAAGGTATGAGCAGTTCTTC
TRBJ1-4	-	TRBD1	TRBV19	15	CASSMGTGGNEKLFF	TGTGCCAGTAGTATGGGGACAGGGGGCAATGAAAAACTGTTTTTT
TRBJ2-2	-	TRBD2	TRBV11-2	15	CASRPGLAVTGELFF	TGTGCCAGCAGGCCCGGACTAGCGGTCACCGGGGAGCTGTTTTTT
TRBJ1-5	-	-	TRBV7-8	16	CASSAGQGYLNQPQHF	TGTGCCAGCAGCGCGGGGCAGGGTTACCTAAATCAGCCCCAGCATTTT
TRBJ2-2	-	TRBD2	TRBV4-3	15	CASSLAGEPTGELFF	TGCGCCAGCAGCCTAGCGGGAGAGCCCACCGGGGAGCTGTTTTTT
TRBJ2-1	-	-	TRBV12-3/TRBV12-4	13	CASRISSYNEQFF	TGTGCCAGCAGAATTAGCTCCTACAATGAGCAGTTCTTC
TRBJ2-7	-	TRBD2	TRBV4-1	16	CASSQDMSGGAGEQYF	TGCGCCAGCAGCCAAGATATGAGCGGGGGGGCCGGCGAGCAGTACTTC
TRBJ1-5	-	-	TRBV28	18	CASSSYLSWGVDSQPQHF	TGTGCCAGCAGTTCGTACCTCTCTTGGGGGGTGGATAGTCAGCCCCAGCATTTT
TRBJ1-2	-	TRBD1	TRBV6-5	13	CASTRTGGFGYTF	TGTGCCAGCACCCGGACAGGAGGGTTTGGCTACACCTTC
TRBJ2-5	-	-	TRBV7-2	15	CASSFGQPKPETQYF	TGTGCCAGCAGCTTTGGGCAGCCCAAACCAGAGACCCAGTACTTC
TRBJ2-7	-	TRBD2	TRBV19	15	CASSIAGGSMYEQYF	TGTGCCAGTAGTATCGCGGGCGGGAGTATGTACGAGCAGTACTTC
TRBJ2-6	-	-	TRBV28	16	CASKERSHSGANVLTF	TGTGCCAGCAAGGAGAGGAGTCACTCTGGGGCCAACGTCCTGACTTTC
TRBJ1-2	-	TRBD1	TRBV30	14	CAWSNRGGVFGYTF	TGTGCCTGGAGTAACAGGGGTGGAGTTTTCGGCTACACCTTC
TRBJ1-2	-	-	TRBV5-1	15	CASSLAPAGSGGYTF	TGCGCCAGCAGCTTGGCCCCCGCAGGGTCAGGGGGCTACACCTTC
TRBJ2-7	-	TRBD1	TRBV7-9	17	CASSLTPTGGYSYEQYF	TGTGCCAGCAGCTTAACGCCGACAGGGGGTTACTCCTACGAGCAGTACTTC
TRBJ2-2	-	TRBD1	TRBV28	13	CASSSTGAGELFF	TGTGCCAGCAGTTCAACAGGGGCCGGGGAGCTGTTTTTT
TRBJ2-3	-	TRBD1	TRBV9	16	CASSVDRPGGEDTQYF	TGTGCCAGCAGCGTAGATCGTCCAGGGGGAGAGGATACGCAGTATTTT
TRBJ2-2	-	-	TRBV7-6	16	CASTSGGNWNTGELFF	TGTGCCAGCACTTCGGGGGGCAACTGGAACACCGGGGAGCTGTTTTTT
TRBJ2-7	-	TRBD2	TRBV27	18	CASQRRASGRDLQDEQYF	TGTGCCAGCCAGCGAAGGGCTAGCGGGAGGGACCTACAGGACGAGCAGTACTTC
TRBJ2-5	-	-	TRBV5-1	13	CASSDRKQETQYF	TGCGCCAGCTCCGACAGGAAACAAGAGACCCAGTACTTC
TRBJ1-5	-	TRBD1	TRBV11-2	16	CALRAGTGISNQPQHF	TGTGCCCTTAGAGCTGGGACAGGGATTAGCAATCAGCCCCAGCATTTT
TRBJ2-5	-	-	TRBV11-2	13	CASSRDFQETQYF	TGTGCCAGCAGCCGGGACTTCCAAGAGACCCAGTACTTC
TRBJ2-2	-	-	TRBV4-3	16	CASSQEISRNTGELFF	TGCGCCAGCAGCCAAGAGATCTCCAGAAACACCGGGGAGCTGTTTTTT
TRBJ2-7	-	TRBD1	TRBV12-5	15	CASAYRGGAGDEQYF	TGTGCTAGCGCATACCGAGGGGGCGCAGGTGACGAGCAGTACTTC
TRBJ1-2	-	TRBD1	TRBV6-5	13	CASSYGGGGGYTF	TGTGCCAGCAGTTATGGAGGGGGCGGGGGCTACACCTTC
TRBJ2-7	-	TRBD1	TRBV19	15	CASSVLTGGKFEQYF	TGTGCCAGTAGTGTCCTGACAGGGGGAAAGTTCGAGCAGTACTTC
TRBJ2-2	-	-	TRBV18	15	CASSPGHANTGELFF	TGTGCCAGCTCACCGGGACACGCGAACACCGGGGAGCTGTTTTTT
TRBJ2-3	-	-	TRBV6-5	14	CASSQTHFTDTQYF	TGTGCCAGCAGTCAGACACACTTCACAGATACGCAGTATTTT
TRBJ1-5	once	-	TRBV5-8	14	CASSLIPGNQPQHF	TGTGCCAGCAGCTTGATCCCGGGGAATCAGCCCCAGCATTTT
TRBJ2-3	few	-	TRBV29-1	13	CSVGAGLTDTQYF	TGCAGCGTTGGGGCGGGACTCACAGATACGCAGTATTTT
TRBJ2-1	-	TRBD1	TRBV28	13	CASSSLQGTEQFF	TGTGCCAGCAGTTCCCTACAGGGGACTGAGCAGTTCTTC
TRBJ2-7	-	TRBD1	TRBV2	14	CASSLGQEWGEQYF	TGTGCCAGCAGCCTCGGACAGGAATGGGGCGAGCAGTACTTC
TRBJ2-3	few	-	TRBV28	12	CASSSYTDTQYF	TGTGCCAGCAGTTCTTACACAGATACGCAGTATTTT
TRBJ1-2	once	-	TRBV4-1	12	CASSREGRSYTF	TGCGCCAGCAGCCGGGAGGGTAGGAGCTACACCTTC
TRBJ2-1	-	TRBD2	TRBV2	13	CARTGTSGYEQFF	TGTGCCAGAACCGGGACTAGCGGCTATGAGCAGTTCTTC
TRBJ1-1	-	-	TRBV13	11	CASSLGQVAFF	TGTGCCAGCAGCTTAGGACAGGTAGCTTTCTTT
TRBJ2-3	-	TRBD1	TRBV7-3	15	CASSPGGLSTDTQYF	TGTGCCAGCAGCCCAGGGGGCCTTAGCACAGATACGCAGTATTTT
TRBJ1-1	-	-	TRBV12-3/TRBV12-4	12	CASSLGRRRAFF	TGTGCCAGCAGTTTGGGGAGGCGTAGGGCTTTCTTT
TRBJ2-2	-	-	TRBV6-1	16	CASSELEPTFAGELFF	TGTGCCAGCAGTGAACTGGAGCCGACCTTCGCCGGGGAGCTGTTTTTT
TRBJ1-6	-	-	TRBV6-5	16	CASSYRLESYNSPLHF	TGTGCCAGCAGTTACCGGCTAGAGTCCTATAATTCACCCCTCCACTTT
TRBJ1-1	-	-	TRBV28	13	CASSFWQGTEAFF	TGTGCCAGCAGTTTTTGGCAGGGCACTGAAGCTTTCTTT
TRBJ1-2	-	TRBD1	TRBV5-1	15	CASSLAGDRTYGYTF	TGCGCCAGCAGCTTGGCCGGGGACAGAACTTATGGCTACACCTTC
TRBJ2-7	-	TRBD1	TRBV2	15	CASRYDRAFSYEQYF	TGTGCCAGTAGATATGACAGGGCATTCTCCTACGAGCAGTACTTC
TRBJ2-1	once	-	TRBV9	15	CASSVAGVSHNEQFF	TGTGCCAGCAGCGTAGCGGGAGTGTCCCACAATGAGCAGTTCTTC
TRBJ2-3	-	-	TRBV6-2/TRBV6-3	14	CASSSLASADTQYF	TGTGCCAGCAGTTCCCTCGCTAGCGCAGATACGCAGTATTTT
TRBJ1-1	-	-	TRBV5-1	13	CASRAEGDRGAFF	TGCGCCAGCAGGGCCGAGGGGGACCGGGGAGCTTTCTTT
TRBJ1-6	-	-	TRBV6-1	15	CASSELSYQGSPLHF	TGTGCCAGCAGTGAATTGTCATATCAGGGTTCACCCCTCCACTTT
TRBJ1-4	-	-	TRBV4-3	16	CASSQSPDSLNEKLFF	TGCGCCAGCAGCCAATCCCCAGACAGTCTTAATGAAAAACTGTTTTTT